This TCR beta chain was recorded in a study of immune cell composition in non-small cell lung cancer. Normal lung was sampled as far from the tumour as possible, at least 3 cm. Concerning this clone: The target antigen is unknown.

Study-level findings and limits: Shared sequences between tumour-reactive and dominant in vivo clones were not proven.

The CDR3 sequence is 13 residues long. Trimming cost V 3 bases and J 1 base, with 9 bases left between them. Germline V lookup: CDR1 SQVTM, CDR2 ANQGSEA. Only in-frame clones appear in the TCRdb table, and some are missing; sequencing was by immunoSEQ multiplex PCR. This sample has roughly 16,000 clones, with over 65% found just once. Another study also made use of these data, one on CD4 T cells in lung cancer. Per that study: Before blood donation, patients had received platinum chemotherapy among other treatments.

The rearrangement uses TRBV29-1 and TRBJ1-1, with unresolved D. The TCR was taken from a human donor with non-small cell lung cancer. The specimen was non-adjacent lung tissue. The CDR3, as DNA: TGCAGCGTTGACGCCCCCGCGAACACTGAAGCTTTCTTT. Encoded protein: CSVDAPANTEAFF. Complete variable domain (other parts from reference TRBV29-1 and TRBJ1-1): SAVISQKPSRDICQRGTSLTIQCQVDSQVTMMFWYRQQPGQSLTLIATANQGSEATYESGFVIDKFPISRPNLTFSTLTVSNMSPEDSSIYLCSVDAPANTEAFFGQGTRLTVV.